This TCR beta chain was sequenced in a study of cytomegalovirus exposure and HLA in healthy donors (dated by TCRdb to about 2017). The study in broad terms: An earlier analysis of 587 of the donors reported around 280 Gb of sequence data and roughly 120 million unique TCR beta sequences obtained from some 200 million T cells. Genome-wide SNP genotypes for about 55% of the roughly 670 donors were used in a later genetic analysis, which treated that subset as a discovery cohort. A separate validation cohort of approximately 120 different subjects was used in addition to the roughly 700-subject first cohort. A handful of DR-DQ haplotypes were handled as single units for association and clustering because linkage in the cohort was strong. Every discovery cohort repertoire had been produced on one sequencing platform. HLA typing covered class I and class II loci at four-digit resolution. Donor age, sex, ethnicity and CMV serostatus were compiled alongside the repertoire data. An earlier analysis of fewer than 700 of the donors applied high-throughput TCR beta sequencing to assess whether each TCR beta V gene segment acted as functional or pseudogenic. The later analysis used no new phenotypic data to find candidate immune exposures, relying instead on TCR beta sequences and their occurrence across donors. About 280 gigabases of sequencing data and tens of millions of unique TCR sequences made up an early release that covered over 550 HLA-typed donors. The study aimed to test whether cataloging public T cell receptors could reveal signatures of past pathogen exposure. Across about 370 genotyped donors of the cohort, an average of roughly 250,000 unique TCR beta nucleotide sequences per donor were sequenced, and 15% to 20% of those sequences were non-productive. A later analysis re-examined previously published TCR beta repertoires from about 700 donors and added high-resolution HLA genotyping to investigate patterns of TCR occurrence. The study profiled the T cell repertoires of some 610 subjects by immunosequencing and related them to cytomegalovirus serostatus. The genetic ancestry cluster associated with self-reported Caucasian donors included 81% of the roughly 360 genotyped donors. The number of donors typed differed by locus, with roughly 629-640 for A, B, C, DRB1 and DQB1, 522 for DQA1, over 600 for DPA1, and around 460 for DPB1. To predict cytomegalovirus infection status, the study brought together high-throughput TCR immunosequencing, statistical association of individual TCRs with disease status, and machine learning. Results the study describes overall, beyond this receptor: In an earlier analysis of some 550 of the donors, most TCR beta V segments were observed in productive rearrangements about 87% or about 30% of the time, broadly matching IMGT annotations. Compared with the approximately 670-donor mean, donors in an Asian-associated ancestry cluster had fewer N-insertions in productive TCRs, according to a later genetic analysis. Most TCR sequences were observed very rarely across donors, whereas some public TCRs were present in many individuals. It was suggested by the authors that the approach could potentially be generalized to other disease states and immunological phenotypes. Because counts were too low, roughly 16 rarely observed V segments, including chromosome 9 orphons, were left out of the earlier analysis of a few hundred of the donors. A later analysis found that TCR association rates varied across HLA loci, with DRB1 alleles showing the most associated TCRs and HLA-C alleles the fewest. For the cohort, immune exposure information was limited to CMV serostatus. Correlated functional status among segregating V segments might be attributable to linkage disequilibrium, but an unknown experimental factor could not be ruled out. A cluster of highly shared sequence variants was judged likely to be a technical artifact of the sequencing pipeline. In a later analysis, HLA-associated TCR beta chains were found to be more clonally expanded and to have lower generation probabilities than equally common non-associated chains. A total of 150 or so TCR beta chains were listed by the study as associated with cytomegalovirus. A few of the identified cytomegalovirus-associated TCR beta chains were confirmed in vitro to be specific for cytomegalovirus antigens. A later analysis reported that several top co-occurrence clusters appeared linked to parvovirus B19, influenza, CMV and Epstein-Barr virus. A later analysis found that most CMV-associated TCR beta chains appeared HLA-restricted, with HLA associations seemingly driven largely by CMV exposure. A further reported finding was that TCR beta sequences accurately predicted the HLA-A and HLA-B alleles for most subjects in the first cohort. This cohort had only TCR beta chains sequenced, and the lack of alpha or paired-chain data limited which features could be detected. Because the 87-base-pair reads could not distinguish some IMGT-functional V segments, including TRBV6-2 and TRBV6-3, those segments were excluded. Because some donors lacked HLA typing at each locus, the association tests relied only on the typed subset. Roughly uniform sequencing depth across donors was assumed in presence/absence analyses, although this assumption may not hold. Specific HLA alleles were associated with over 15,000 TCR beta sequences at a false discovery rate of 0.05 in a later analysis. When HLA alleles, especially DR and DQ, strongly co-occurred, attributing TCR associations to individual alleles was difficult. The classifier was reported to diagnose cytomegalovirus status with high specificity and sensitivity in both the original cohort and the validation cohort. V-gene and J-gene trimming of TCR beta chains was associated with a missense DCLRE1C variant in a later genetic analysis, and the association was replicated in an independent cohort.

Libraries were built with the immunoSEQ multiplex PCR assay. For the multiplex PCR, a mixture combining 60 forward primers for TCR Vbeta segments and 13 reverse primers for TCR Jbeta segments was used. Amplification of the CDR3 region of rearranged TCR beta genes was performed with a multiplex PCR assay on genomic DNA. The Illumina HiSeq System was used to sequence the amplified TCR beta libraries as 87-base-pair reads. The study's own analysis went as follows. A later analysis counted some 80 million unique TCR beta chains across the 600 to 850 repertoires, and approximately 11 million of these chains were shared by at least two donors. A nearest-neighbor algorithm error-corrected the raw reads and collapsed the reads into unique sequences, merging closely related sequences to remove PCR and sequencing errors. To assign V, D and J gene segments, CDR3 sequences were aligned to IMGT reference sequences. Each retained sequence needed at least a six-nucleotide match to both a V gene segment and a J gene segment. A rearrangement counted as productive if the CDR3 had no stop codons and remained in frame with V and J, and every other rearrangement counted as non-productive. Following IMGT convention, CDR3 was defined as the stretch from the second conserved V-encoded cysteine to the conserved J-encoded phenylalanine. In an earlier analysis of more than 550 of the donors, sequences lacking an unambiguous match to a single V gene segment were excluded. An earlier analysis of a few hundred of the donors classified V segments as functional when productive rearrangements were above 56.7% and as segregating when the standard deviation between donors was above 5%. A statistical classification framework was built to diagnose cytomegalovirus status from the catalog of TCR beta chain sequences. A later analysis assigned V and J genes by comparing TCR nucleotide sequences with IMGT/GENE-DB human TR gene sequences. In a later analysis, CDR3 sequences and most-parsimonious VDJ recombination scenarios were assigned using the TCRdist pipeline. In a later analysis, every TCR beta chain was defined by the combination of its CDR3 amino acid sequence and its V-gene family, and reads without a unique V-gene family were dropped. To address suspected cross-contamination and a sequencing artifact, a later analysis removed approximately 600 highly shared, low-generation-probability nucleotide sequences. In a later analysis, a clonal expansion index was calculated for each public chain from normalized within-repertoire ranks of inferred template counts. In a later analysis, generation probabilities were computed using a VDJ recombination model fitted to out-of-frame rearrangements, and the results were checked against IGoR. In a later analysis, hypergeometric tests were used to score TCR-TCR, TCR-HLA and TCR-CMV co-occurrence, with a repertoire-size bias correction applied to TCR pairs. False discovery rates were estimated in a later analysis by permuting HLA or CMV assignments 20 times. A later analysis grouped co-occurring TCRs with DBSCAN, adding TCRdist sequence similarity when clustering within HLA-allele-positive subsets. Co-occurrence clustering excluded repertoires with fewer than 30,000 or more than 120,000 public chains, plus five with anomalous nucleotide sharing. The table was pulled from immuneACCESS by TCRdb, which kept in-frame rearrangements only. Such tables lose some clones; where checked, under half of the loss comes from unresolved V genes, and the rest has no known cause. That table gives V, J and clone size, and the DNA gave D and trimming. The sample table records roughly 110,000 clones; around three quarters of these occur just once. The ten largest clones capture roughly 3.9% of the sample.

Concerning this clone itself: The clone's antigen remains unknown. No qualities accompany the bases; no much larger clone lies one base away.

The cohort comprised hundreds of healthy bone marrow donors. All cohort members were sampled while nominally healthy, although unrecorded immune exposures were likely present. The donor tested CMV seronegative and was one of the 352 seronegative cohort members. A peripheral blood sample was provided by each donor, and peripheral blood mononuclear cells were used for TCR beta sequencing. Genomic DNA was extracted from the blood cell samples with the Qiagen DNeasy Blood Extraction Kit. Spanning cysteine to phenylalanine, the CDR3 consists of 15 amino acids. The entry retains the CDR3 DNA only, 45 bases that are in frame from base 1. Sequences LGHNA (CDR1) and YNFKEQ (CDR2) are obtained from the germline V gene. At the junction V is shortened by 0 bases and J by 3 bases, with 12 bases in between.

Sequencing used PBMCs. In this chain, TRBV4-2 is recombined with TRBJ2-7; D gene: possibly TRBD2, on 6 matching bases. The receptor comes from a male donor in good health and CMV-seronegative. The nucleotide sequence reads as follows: TGTGCCAGCAGCCAAGATGGAGGTAGCGGCTACGAGCAGTACTTC. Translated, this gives CASSQDGGSGYEQYF.